Included here is one TCR beta chain sequence, with context. The data are from a study of T cell changes during pregnancy in multiple sclerosis. The germline gives CDR1 DFQATT, CDR2 SNEGSKA (reference sequence). Trimming at V came to 5 bases and at J to 16 bases, leaving 10 bases not matched to a gene. The CDR3 is 11 amino acids. Some clones are missing from TCRdb's copy, which holds only in-frame ones; the method was immunoSEQ multiplex PCR. The sample consists of about 130,000 clones, 95% to 98% of them appearing once. This receptor was obtained from a female donor with multiple sclerosis, enrolled in a pregnancy study. Specimen: peripheral blood, collected after pregnancy. The chain has TRBV20-1 and TRBJ2-1; 8 nucleotides align to TRBD1. The CDR3 nucleotides read TGCAGTGCTTTACGGACAGGGAGCACCTTCTTC. It codes for CSALRTGSTFF.